This T cell receptor (beta chain) was retrieved from a study of identical twins. Overall study findings and caveats: Abundant cord blood beta clonotypes carried fewer insertions; memory repertoires showed none. It was possible that invariant MAIT and iNKT cells partly confounded the zero-insertion analyses.

The CDR3 is 15 amino acids. Germline values: CDR1 SQVTM, CDR2 ANQGSEA. V gave up 4 bases and J gave up 0 bases, with 14 bases separating them. The cDNA had a unique molecular identifier and a template-switch universal primer site. TCRdb reanalysed the 5' RACE reads using MiXCR and keeps one entry per CDR3 protein. The sample shows around 670,000 distinct CDR3 sequences, approximately 6.1% of them seen only once. There were only healthy Caucasians among the donors. To note about this clonotype: Antigen specificity is unknown.

Sample: naive T cells sorted from blood. The clonotype comes from a young man in good health. V and J are TRBV29-1 and TRBJ2-3; the D gene is possibly TRBD2 (5 bases). CDR3 bases: TGCAGCGTTGCGACTACCCTGCCTAGCACAGATACGCAGTATTTT. Its protein is CSVATTLPSTDTQYF.